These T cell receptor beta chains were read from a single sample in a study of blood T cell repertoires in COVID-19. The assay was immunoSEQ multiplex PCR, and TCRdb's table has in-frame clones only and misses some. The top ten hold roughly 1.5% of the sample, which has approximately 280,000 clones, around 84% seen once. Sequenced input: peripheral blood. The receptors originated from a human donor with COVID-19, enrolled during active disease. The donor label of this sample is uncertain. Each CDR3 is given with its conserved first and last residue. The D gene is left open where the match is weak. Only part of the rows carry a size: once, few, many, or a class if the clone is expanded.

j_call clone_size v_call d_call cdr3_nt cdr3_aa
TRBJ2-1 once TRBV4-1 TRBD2 TGCGCCAGCAGCCAGCCGGGGACTAGAGAGCAGTTCTTC CASSQPGTREQFF
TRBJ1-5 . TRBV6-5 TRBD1 TGTGCCACCCATGGGACCGTGGACAGGGCCCAGCCCCAGCATTTT CATHGTVDRAQPQHF
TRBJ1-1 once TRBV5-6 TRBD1 TGTGCCAGCAGCTTCGGGACAGGGGGCGGAGGGAACACTGAAGCTTTCTTT CASSFGTGGGGNTEAFF
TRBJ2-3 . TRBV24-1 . TGTGCCACCGCTGACAGAGTAAGCACAGATACGCAGTATTTT CATADRVSTDTQYF
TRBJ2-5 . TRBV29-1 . TGCAGCGTAGCCGGGACTCCCCGAGAGACCCAGTACTTC CSVAGTPRETQYF
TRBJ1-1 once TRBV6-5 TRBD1 TGTGCCAGCAGTTACTTACAGGGGGCCACTGAAGCTTTCTTT CASSYLQGATEAFF
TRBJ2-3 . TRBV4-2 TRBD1 TGTGCCAGCAGCCAATCTCCCTTTGGACAGGGGACAGATACGCAGTATTTT CASSQSPFGQGTDTQYF
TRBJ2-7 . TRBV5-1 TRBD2 TGCGCCAGCAGGGGGACTAGCGGATTAAACGAGCAGTACTTC CASRGTSGLNEQYF
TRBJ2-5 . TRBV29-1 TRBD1 TGCAGCGTTGAAGATGGGGGGACAGGGGCGGGAGAGACCCAGTACTTC CSVEDGGTGAGETQYF
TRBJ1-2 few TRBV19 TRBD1 TGTGCCAGTAGTACCCGGGGGGACAGGGGCATTTTTCTCTATGGCTACACCTTC CASSTRGDRGIFLYGYTF
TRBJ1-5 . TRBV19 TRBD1 TGTGCCAGTAGTGTGGACAGGGGGGTCTCCCGTGCCCAGCATTTT CASSVDRGVSRAQHF
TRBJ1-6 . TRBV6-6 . TGTGCCAGCACCCCGGGGTGGCAGCAGAATTCACCCCTCCACTTT CASTPGWQQNSPLHF
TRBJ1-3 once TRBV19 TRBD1 TGTGCCAGCCGACAGGGGGCGAGAACTGGAAACACCATATATTTT CASRQGARTGNTIYF
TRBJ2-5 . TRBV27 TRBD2 TGTGCCAGCAGTTTAGGGGAGGGGGAGACCCAGTACTTC CASSLGEGETQYF
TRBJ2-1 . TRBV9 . TGTGCCAGCAGCCCTAGCCAAGGGTACAATGAGCAGTTCTTC CASSPSQGYNEQFF
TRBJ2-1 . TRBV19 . TGTGCCAGTAGATCCAGCGGGTGGGATGAGCAGTTCTTC CASRSSGWDEQFF
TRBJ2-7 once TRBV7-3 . TGTGCCAGCAGCTTAGCAGCGAGCTCCTACGAGCAGTACTTC CASSLAASSYEQYF
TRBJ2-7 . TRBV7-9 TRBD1 TGTGCCAGCAGCCCCTCCGGGACAGGCACCCTGTCGGGCTACGAGCAGTACTTC CASSPSGTGTLSGYEQYF
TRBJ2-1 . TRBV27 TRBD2 TGTGCCAGCTGGCCTAGCGGGACCAATGAGCAGTTCTTC CASWPSGTNEQFF
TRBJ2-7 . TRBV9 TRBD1 TGTGCCAGCAGCGCCGGGACAGGGGGTTACGAGCAGTACTTC CASSAGTGGYEQYF
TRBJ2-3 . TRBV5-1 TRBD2 TGCGCCAGCAGCGCAATAGCGGGAGGGTCAGATACGCAGTATTTT CASSAIAGGSDTQYF
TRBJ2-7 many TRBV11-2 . TGTGCCAGCAGCTTTAGCGGTGGGACTTACGAGCAGTACTTC CASSFSGGTYEQYF
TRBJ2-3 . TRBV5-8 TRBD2 TGTGCCAGCAGCTTGGCGTTGGGGTTAAGCGGGAGAAGGTCAGATACGCAGTATTTT CASSLALGLSGRRSDTQYF
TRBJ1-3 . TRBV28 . TGTGCCAGCACTCTACCGATTACTGGAAACACCATATATTTT CASTLPITGNTIYF
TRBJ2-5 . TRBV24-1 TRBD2 TGTGCCACCAGTGACTCGGGACTAGCGGGCGAAGAGACCCAGTACTTC CATSDSGLAGEETQYF
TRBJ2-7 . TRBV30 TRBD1 TGTGCCTCCAGGGCAGGGGGTGAGCAGTACTTC CASRAGGEQYF
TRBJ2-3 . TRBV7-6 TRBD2 TGTGCCAGCAGCCCCATCCCTCCGGGACTAGCGGAAGGAACGCAGTATTTT CASSPIPPGLAEGTQYF
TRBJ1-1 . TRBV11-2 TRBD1 TGTGCCAGCAGCTTAGGCACAGGGGATGACACTGAAGCTTTCTTT CASSLGTGDDTEAFF
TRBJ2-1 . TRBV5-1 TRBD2 TGCGCCAGCAGCTTGTTTTTAGGCGGGAGGGCAGTGGGCTACAATGAGCAGTTCTTC CASSLFLGGRAVGYNEQFF
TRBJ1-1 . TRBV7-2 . TGTGCCAGCAGCTTAAGACAGAACACTGAAGCTTTCTTT CASSLRQNTEAFF
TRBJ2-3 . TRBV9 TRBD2 TGTGCCAGCAGCGTAGAGGCAGCGGGAGTGCCAGATACGCAGTATTTT CASSVEAAGVPDTQYF
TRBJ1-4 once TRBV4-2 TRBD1 TGTGCCAGCAGCCCGGGACAGGGGAACGAAAAACTGTTTTTT CASSPGQGNEKLFF
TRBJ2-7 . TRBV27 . TGTGCCAGCAGTTTAGGGGCCCCCGGACAAGTTTACGAGCAGTACTTC CASSLGAPGQVYEQYF
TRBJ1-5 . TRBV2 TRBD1 TGTGCCAGCAGCCCGACAGGGGGTCTTAATCAGCCCCAGCATTTT CASSPTGGLNQPQHF
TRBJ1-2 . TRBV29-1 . TGCAGCGTTGAAGATCTAGGGAGGTGGAACTATGGCTACACCTTC CSVEDLGRWNYGYTF
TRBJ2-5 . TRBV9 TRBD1 TGTGCCAGCAGCGTGCCAGGGGGCGCGGGAGAGACCCAGTACTTC CASSVPGGAGETQYF
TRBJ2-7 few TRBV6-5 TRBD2 TGTGCCAGCAGTTCGACGGGACTAGCGGGGGGCTACGAGCAGTACTTC CASSSTGLAGGYEQYF
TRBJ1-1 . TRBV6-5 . TGTGCCAGCAGGTACGACCAGGGCGGAATGAACACTGAAGCTTTCTTT CASRYDQGGMNTEAFF
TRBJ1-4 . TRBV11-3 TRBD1 TGTGCCAGCAGCAACACAGGACAGGGGAATGAAAAACTGTTTTTT CASSNTGQGNEKLFF
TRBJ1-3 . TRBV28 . TGTGCCAGCAGCCCGACACGTTCTGGAAACACCATATATTTT CASSPTRSGNTIYF